A selection of T cell receptor beta chains follows, all from one sample in a study of B cell selection in AIRE deficiency. Generated by immunoSEQ multiplex PCR, the TCRdb table keeps only in-frame clones and is missing some. The sample has under 30,000 clones, 97% seen once. Material for sequencing was conventional CD4+ T cells sorted from PBMCs. Receptors were obtained from a human donor with AIRE deficiency. Each CDR3 is given with its conserved first and last residue. D genes are given only for firm matches. Expanded clones are given a class, and other clones once, few, many or no size at all.

size: .; V: TRBV30; length: 13; J: TRBJ2-2; D: .; CDR3: CAWYKGGTGELFF; DNA: TGTGCCTGGTACAAAGGGGGCACCGGGGAGCTGTTTTTT
size: .; V: TRBV9; length: 15; J: TRBJ2-7; D: TRBD1; CDR3: CASSTRGGTGGEQYF; DNA: TGTGCCAGCAGCACCCGGGGAGGGACAGGGGGCGAGCAGTACTTC
size: .; V: TRBV10-1; length: 14; J: TRBJ2-3; D: .; CDR3: CASSEPGDTDTQYF; DNA: TGCGCCAGCAGTGAGCCAGGGGACACAGATACGCAGTATTTT
size: .; V: TRBV2; length: 14; J: TRBJ2-3; D: .; CDR3: CASSAGALTDTQYF; DNA: TGTGCCAGCAGCGCGGGGGCCCTCACAGATACGCAGTATTTT
size: .; V: TRBV15; length: 16; J: TRBJ2-1; D: .; CDR3: CATSSQGRGSYNEQFF; DNA: TGTGCCACCAGCAGTCAAGGCAGGGGCTCCTACAATGAGCAGTTCTTC
size: .; V: TRBV28; length: 17; J: TRBJ2-7; D: .; CDR3: CASSFPGPFLGRYEQYF; DNA: TGTGCCAGCAGTTTCCCCGGACCCTTCCTAGGGCGCTACGAGCAGTACTTC
size: .; V: TRBV6-4; length: 14; J: TRBJ2-2; D: .; CDR3: CASSDSSNTGELFF; DNA: TGTGCCAGCAGTGACTCGTCGAACACCGGGGAGCTGTTTTTT
size: .; V: TRBV5-4; length: 16; J: TRBJ2-7; D: TRBD2; CDR3: CASSLAAGGSSYEQYF; DNA: TGTGCCAGCAGCTTGGCCGCGGGCGGGAGCTCCTACGAGCAGTACTTC
size: .; V: TRBV19; length: 14; J: TRBJ2-7; D: .; CDR3: CASSILGLGYEQYF; DNA: TGTGCCAGTAGTATATTGGGGCTAGGCTACGAGCAGTACTTC
size: once; V: TRBV30; length: 17; J: TRBJ1-4; D: .; CDR3: CGGERTLLTATNEKLFF; DNA: TGTGGAGGGGAAAGGACCCTGTTAACGGCAACTAATGAAAAACTGTTTTTT
size: .; V: TRBV19; length: 15; J: TRBJ1-5; D: .; CDR3: CASSQRGRGGQPQHF; DNA: TGTGCCAGTAGCCAAAGGGGGAGGGGAGGTCAGCCCCAGCATTTT
size: .; V: TRBV19; length: 15; J: TRBJ1-1; D: .; CDR3: CASSMGSGMNTEAFF; DNA: TGTGCCAGTAGTATGGGAAGCGGTATGAACACTGAAGCTTTCTTT
size: .; V: TRBV6-5; length: 15; J: TRBJ2-3; D: .; CDR3: CASSYSGQSTDTQYF; DNA: TGTGCCAGCAGTTACAGCGGGCAAAGCACAGATACGCAGTATTTT
size: .; V: TRBV28; length: 14; J: TRBJ2-7; D: .; CDR3: CASAPFGGHDEQYF; DNA: TGTGCCAGCGCCCCTTTTGGGGGGCACGACGAGCAGTACTTC
size: .; V: TRBV19; length: 17; J: TRBJ1-4; D: .; CDR3: CASSIGLAARGNEKLFF; DNA: TGTGCCAGTAGTATCGGGTTGGCAGCCAGGGGTAATGAAAAACTGTTTTTT
size: .; V: TRBV30; length: 16; J: TRBJ2-2; D: .; CDR3: CAWRENGRFYTGELFF; DNA: TGTGCCTGGAGAGAAAATGGCCGGTTCTACACCGGGGAGCTGTTTTTT
size: .; V: TRBV30; length: 14; J: TRBJ2-1; D: TRBD2; CDR3: CAWTSGFPGNEQFF; DNA: TGTGCCTGGACTAGCGGGTTCCCGGGTAATGAGCAGTTCTTC
size: .; V: TRBV9; length: 14; J: TRBJ2-5; D: .; CDR3: CASSSGQTQETQYF; DNA: TGTGCCAGCAGTTCCGGACAGACCCAAGAGACCCAGTACTTC
size: .; V: TRBV4-3; length: 15; J: TRBJ1-2; D: .; CDR3: CASSQDLGRGGGYTF; DNA: TGCGCCAGCAGCCAAGATCTTGGCAGGGGAGGCGGCTACACCTTC
size: .; V: TRBV7-9; length: 17; J: TRBJ2-4; D: .; CDR3: CASSLRPGEGGKNIQYF; DNA: TGTGCCAGCAGCTTACGCCCGGGTGAGGGAGGCAAAAACATTCAGTACTTC
size: once; V: TRBV5-6; length: 14; J: TRBJ1-1; D: TRBD1; CDR3: CASSYYQQGGKAFF; DNA: TGTGCCAGCAGCTACTACCAGCAAGGGGGCAAAGCTTTCTTT
size: .; V: TRBV13; length: 14; J: TRBJ2-7; D: .; CDR3: CASSLRRGSYEQYF; DNA: TGTGCCAGCAGCTTAAGGCGGGGTTCCTACGAGCAGTACTTC
size: .; V: TRBV9; length: 14; J: TRBJ2-3; D: .; CDR3: CASSVSGGMDTQYF; DNA: TGTGCCAGCAGCGTAAGTGGAGGGATGGATACGCAGTATTTT
size: .; V: TRBV5-1; length: 14; J: TRBJ1-2; D: TRBD1; CDR3: CASSLGQGASGYTF; DNA: TGCGCCAGCAGCTTGGGACAGGGGGCTAGTGGCTACACCTTC
size: few; V: TRBV21-1; length: 16; J: TRBJ1-5; D: .; CDR3: CASSGMVATYHQPQHF; DNA: TGTGCCAGCAGTGGAATGGTAGCTACATATCATCAGCCCCAGCATTTT
size: .; V: TRBV28; length: 15; J: TRBJ2-3; D: .; CDR3: CASISGGGVPDTQYF; DNA: TGTGCCAGCATTTCCGGGGGCGGTGTCCCAGATACGCAGTATTTT
size: .; V: TRBV28; length: 14; J: TRBJ2-7; D: .; CDR3: CASSFISSTYEQYF; DNA: TGTGCCAGCAGTTTTATCAGTAGCACCTACGAGCAGTACTTC
size: .; V: TRBV11-2; length: 15; J: TRBJ2-5; D: .; CDR3: CASSISLGNQETQYF; DNA: TGTGCCAGCAGCATCAGTCTCGGGAACCAAGAGACCCAGTACTTC
size: .; V: TRBV12-5; length: 13; J: TRBJ1-1; D: .; CDR3: CASGLSQGTEAFF; DNA: TGTGCTAGTGGTTTGTCTCAGGGCACTGAAGCTTTCTTT
size: .; V: TRBV11-1; length: 12; J: TRBJ2-5; D: .; CDR3: CASSLGYESQYF; DNA: TGTGCCAGCAGCCTAGGATATGAGTCCCAGTACTTC
size: once; V: TRBV5-1; length: 16; J: TRBJ2-3; D: TRBD1; CDR3: CASSLAGTGVSDTQYF; DNA: TGCGCCAGCAGCTTGGCCGGGACAGGGGTTTCAGATACGCAGTATTTT
size: .; V: TRBV21-1; length: 18; J: TRBJ2-7; D: .; CDR3: CASSKDRGALEMAYEQYF; DNA: TGTGCCAGCAGCAAAGACAGGGGGGCCCTTGAGATGGCCTACGAGCAGTACTTC
size: .; V: TRBV19; length: 16; J: TRBJ2-1; D: .; CDR3: CASAQGKVSSYNEQFF; DNA: TGTGCCAGCGCTCAGGGGAAGGTGAGCTCCTACAATGAGCAGTTCTTC
size: .; V: TRBV27; length: 16; J: TRBJ2-2; D: TRBD1; CDR3: CASTTIDRVWTGELFF; DNA: TGTGCCAGCACCACCATAGACAGGGTTTGGACCGGGGAGCTGTTTTTT
size: once; V: TRBV7-9; length: 15; J: TRBJ1-2; D: TRBD1; CDR3: CASSPGFGTAYGYTF; DNA: TGTGCCAGCAGCCCAGGGTTTGGGACAGCCTATGGCTACACCTTC
size: .; V: TRBV9; length: 15; J: TRBJ1-3; D: .; CDR3: CASSGTGFSGNTIYF; DNA: TGTGCCAGCAGCGGAACAGGGTTCTCTGGAAACACCATATATTTT
size: .; V: TRBV7-2; length: 14; J: TRBJ1-2; D: TRBD1; CDR3: CASSKNRGRSGYTF; DNA: TGTGCCAGCAGCAAAAACAGGGGGCGGAGTGGCTACACCTTC
size: .; V: TRBV19; length: 17; J: TRBJ1-2; D: TRBD1; CDR3: CASSMGQGATTNYGYTF; DNA: TGTGCCAGTAGTATGGGACAGGGGGCGACGACTAACTATGGCTACACCTTC
size: .; V: TRBV15; length: 15; J: TRBJ1-2; D: .; CDR3: CATSRPEEGLGGYTF; DNA: TGTGCCACCAGCAGGCCAGAGGAGGGGTTGGGCGGCTACACCTTC
size: .; V: TRBV4-1; length: 14; J: TRBJ1-1; D: .; CDR3: CASSLGRGNTEAFF; DNA: TGCGCCAGCAGCCTAGGGAGAGGGAACACTGAAGCTTTCTTT
size: .; V: TRBV4-1; length: 15; J: TRBJ2-5; D: .; CDR3: CASSPPGQGKETQYF; DNA: TGCGCCAGCAGCCCACCGGGACAAGGGAAAGAGACCCAGTACTTC
size: .; V: TRBV28; length: 13; J: TRBJ2-7; D: .; CDR3: CASSPGTLYEQYF; DNA: TGTGCCAGCAGTCCAGGAACTCTCTACGAGCAGTACTTC
size: .; V: TRBV7-2; length: 13; J: TRBJ1-6; D: .; CDR3: CASSTDTDSPLHF; DNA: TGTGCCAGCAGCACGGACACGGATTCACCCCTCCACTTT
size: .; V: TRBV28; length: 13; J: TRBJ2-7; D: .; CDR3: CASSLGHYYEQYF; DNA: TGTGCCAGCAGTTTAGGGCATTACTACGAGCAGTACTTC
size: once; V: TRBV5-4; length: 15; J: TRBJ1-5; D: .; CDR3: CASSLGGAHPQPQHF; DNA: TGTGCCAGCAGCTTGGGAGGAGCCCATCCTCAGCCCCAGCATTTT
size: .; V: TRBV7-8; length: 18; J: TRBJ1-3; D: TRBD1; CDR3: CASSHRRGQGAFGNTIYF; DNA: TGTGCCAGCAGCCATCGTAGGGGCCAGGGGGCGTTTGGAAACACCATATATTTT
size: .; V: TRBV28; length: 17; J: TRBJ2-4; D: .; CDR3: CASSLSGARLAKNIQYF; DNA: TGTGCCAGCAGTTTGTCGGGAGCGCGCCTAGCCAAAAACATTCAGTACTTC
size: .; V: TRBV5-4; length: 15; J: TRBJ2-1; D: .; CDR3: CASSLEPGADNEQFF; DNA: TGTGCCAGCAGCTTGGAACCAGGGGCGGACAATGAGCAGTTCTTC
size: .; V: TRBV7-3; length: 14; J: TRBJ2-2; D: TRBD1; CDR3: CASSTGGNTGELFF; DNA: TGTGCCAGCAGCACAGGGGGAAACACCGGGGAGCTGTTTTTT
size: .; V: TRBV6-5; length: 13; J: TRBJ1-5; D: .; CDR3: CASSPSPNQPQHF; DNA: TGTGCCAGCAGTCCAAGCCCAAATCAGCCCCAGCATTTT
size: .; V: TRBV9; length: 15; J: TRBJ2-1; D: .; CDR3: CASSVAGTDYNEQFF; DNA: TGTGCCAGCAGCGTAGCGGGGACTGACTACAATGAGCAGTTCTTC
size: .; V: TRBV7-8; length: 16; J: TRBJ1-5; D: .; CDR3: CASSLRPGFSNQPQHF; DNA: TGTGCCAGCAGCTTACGGCCCGGGTTCAGCAATCAGCCCCAGCATTTT
size: .; V: TRBV7-2; length: 16; J: TRBJ2-5; D: .; CDR3: CASRRRGTQSQETQYF; DNA: TGTGCCAGCAGAAGGCGCGGGACGCAATCTCAAGAGACCCAGTACTTC
size: .; V: TRBV28; length: 12; J: TRBJ2-7; D: .; CDR3: CASSLTVYEQYF; DNA: TGTGCCAGCAGTTTGACAGTCTACGAGCAGTACTTC
size: once; V: TRBV11-2; length: 14; J: TRBJ1-1; D: TRBD1; CDR3: CASSGGQQVTEAFF; DNA: TGTGCCAGCAGCGGGGGACAGCAGGTCACTGAAGCTTTCTTT
size: .; V: TRBV19; length: 15; J: TRBJ1-5; D: TRBD1; CDR3: CASRTGRGQIQPQHF; DNA: TGTGCCAGTAGGACGGGCAGGGGGCAAATTCAGCCCCAGCATTTT